This T cell receptor (beta chain) is from a study of tumor-infiltrating lymphocytes in primary liver carcinoma. Constant-region priming of approximately 500 ng total RNA yielded TCR beta cDNA. Investigators got TCR beta libraries out of three nested multiplex PCR rounds, done with slightly modified ARM-PCR. Use of TRBV1-TRBV30 forward primers with a C-beta reverse primer characterized the first two PCR rounds, which lasted nine to eleven cycles each. One entry per CDR3 protein results from TCRdb running MiXCR on the multiplex PCR reads. The table shows tens of thousands of distinct CDR3 sequences, with less than 85% occurring only once. Each 20-30 mg portion of unsorted bulk tissue served as the source for co-extraction of RNA and DNA. Surgeons resected the patients' primary liver carcinomas. Enrolled patients were chronically infected with HBV and treatment-naive. Germline V gene data show CDR1 as LGHNA and CDR2 as YNFKEQ. V lost 1 base, J lost 2 bases, and 8 bases stayed unmatched. The CDR3 covers 17 residues.

Study-wide results and limits: It was observed that only about 7.5-25% of the top clones appeared in every one of the five tumor regions.

This clonotype came up many times. What it binds is not known. The sequenced sample was liver tumor tissue from sampling region 2. The subset denotes: tumor region T2, inferior pole. The V gene is TRBV4-2, the J gene TRBJ2-3, with 8 bases that match TRBD2. The receptor comes from a man between 35 and 55 years old with primary liver carcinoma and hepatitis B virus infection. CDR3 sequence: CASSQVDAGGSTDTQYF. The CDR3, as DNA: TGTGCCAGCAGCCAAGTCGATGCGGGAGGTTCCACAGATACGCAGTATTTT.